Listed here are 24 T cell receptor beta chains from one sample, sequenced in a study of neurological immune-mediated disorders. TCRdb re-called the 5' RACE reads with MiXCR, one entry per CDR3 protein. The sample has tens of thousands of distinct CDR3 sequences; 4% to 6% are singletons. The sequenced sample was PBMCs. These receptors were taken from a man between 18 and 29 years old with multiple sclerosis.

Notes on this clonotype: A much larger clone lies a single base off, so this may be a read error. The chain couples TRBV7-3 to TRBJ2-1, with a weak D call TRBD1 (6 bases). V was shortened by 1 base and J by 2 bases, with 6 bases between the two germline ends. This CDR3 spans 14 amino acids. CDR1 is SGHTA, CDR2 FQGTGA, per germline. The DNA of the CDR3 is TGTGCCAGCAGCTTAAGGACAGCCTACAATGAGCAGTTCTTC. It specifies CASSLRTAYNEQFF. The full variable domain, its missing parts supplied by reference TRBV7-3 and TRBJ2-1, is GAGVSQTPSNKVTEKGKYVELRCDPISGHTALYWYRQSLGQGPEFLIYFQGTGAADDSGLPNDRFFAVRPEGSVSTLKIQRTERGDSAVYLCASSLRTAYNEQFFGPGTRLTVL.

This clonotype was seen ten or more times. The V gene is TRBV27, the J gene TRBJ2-7; D ambiguous. Germline CDR1 is MNHEY and CDR2 is SMNVEV (reference sequence). Deletions cut 6 bases from V and 3 bases from J, with 6 bases between. CDR3 length: 11 residues. The CDR3 DNA reads as TGTGCCAGCAGCTCCCTCTACGAGCAGTACTTC. It encodes CASSSLYEQYF.

This clonotype was found a few times. V gene TRBV7-2 combines with J gene TRBJ1-2, with D perhaps TRBD1 (5 bases). CDR3 length: 14 residues. The V gene lost 4 bases and the J gene lost 4 bases, with 13 bases spanning the gap. Looked up from germline, CDR1 is SGHTA and CDR2 is FQGNSA. The CDR3 DNA is TGTGCCAGCAGCTCTTATGACAGAGCCTATGGCTACACCTTC. Translated: CASSSYDRAYGYTF.

In its sample, this clonotype is medium-sized. This sequence joins TRBV20-1 and TRBJ1-1; 8 positions match TRBD1. V shed 6 bases and J 5 bases; nucleotides not matched to a gene: 8. This CDR3 has 13 amino acids. CDR1 is DFQATT and CDR2 is SNEGSKA in the germline V gene (reference sequence). The CDR3 coding sequence is TGCAGTGCCCTCAGGGGGCCGGGGACTGAAGCTTTCTTT. The encoded protein is CSALRGPGTEAFF.

This clonotype showed up many times. The chain links TRBV7-6 to TRBJ1-5; D call uncertain. CDR1 and CDR2 from the germline V gene are SGHVS and FNYEAQ. Trimming took off 3 bases at V and 7 bases at J, with 10 bases between the two ends. This CDR3 has 13 amino acids. As DNA, the CDR3 is TGTGCCAGCAGCTTCGACATGGGGCAGCCCCAGCATTTT. This codes for CASSFDMGQPQHF.

In its sample, this clonotype was seen many times. This chain connects TRBV20-1 to TRBJ2-1, with 8 bases matching TRBD1. This CDR3 region has 15 residues. Trimming at V came to 0 bases and at J to 7 bases, leaving 8 bases not matched to a gene. CDR1 is DFQATT, CDR2 SNEGSKA, per germline (reference sequence). CDR3 loop: CSAREGQAGWNEQFF. In DNA, the CDR3 is TGCAGTGCTAGAGAGGGACAGGCAGGTTGGAATGAGCAGTTCTTC.

This clonotype was recorded many times. V usage is TRBV24-1 and J usage is TRBJ1-5, with D perhaps matching TRBD1 (6 bases). The CDR3 loop spans 12 amino acids. The ends were cut back, 10 bases at V and 7 bases at J, with 13 bases in the middle. From germline, CDR1 is KGHDR and CDR2 SFDVKD. Written as DNA, the CDR3 is TGTGCCACTCAGACAGGAAGCCAGCCCCAGCATTTT. As protein: CATQTGSQPQHF.

This clonotype was seen repeatedly, ten times or more. The chain uses TRBV12-5 and TRBJ2-3, with a tentative D call TRBD2 (5 bases). V lost 5 bases and J 4 bases, leaving 13 bases between the germline ends. The CDR3 runs 14 residues. Germline lookup yields CDR1 LGHNT and CDR2 FRNRAP. CDR3 amino acids: CASGLEGVADTQYF. The CDR3 bases are TGTGCTAGTGGTCTCGAGGGTGTAGCAGATACGCAGTATTTT. The full variable domain, its missing parts supplied by reference TRBV12-5 and TRBJ2-3, is DARVTQTPRHKVTEMGQEVTMRCQPILGHNTVFWYRQTMMQGLELLAYFRNRAPLDDSGMPKDRFSAEMPDATLATLKIQPSEPRDSAVYFCASGLEGVADTQYFGPGTRLTVL.

This clonotype was seen ten or more times. The J gene is TRBJ2-7, the V gene TRBV7-3, with 8 bases that match TRBD2. The CDR3 runs to 15 residues. J lost 4 bases, V lost 2 bases, and 7 bases had no gene match. Germline CDR1 SGHTA, CDR2 FQGTGA. CDR3: CASSLRGGSNYEQYF. The CDR3 coding sequence is TGTGCCAGCAGCTTACGGGGGGGCAGTAATTACGAGCAGTACTTC.

This clonotype was counted many times. The gene calls are TRBV12-3 or TRBV12-4 and TRBJ2-1, with D tentatively TRBD2 (6 bases). The V end was cut by 3 bases, the J end by 10 bases, with 19 bases between. There are 15 residues in the CDR3. The CDR3 DNA follows: TGTGCCAGCAGTTTGCCCCCCTCGTTGGGAGGAGAGCAGTTCTTC. Amino acids: CASSLPPSLGGEQFF.

This clonotype came up many times. The rearrangement links TRBV5-1 to TRBJ2-3, with 7 bases matching TRBD1. Germline V gene sequence: CDR1 SGHRS, CDR2 YFSETQ. J gave up 4 bases and V 4 bases, and 9 bases lay outside the gene matches. CDR3 length: 15 amino acids. DNA for the CDR3: TGCGCCAGCAGCAACGACAGGGCAGGTGCAGATACGCAGTATTTT. Translated: CASSNDRAGADTQYF.

This clonotype has a count of ten or more. The V and J genes are TRBV20-1 and TRBJ1-1, with 7 positions matching TRBD1. Germline CDR1 is DFQATT and CDR2 is SNEGSKA (reference sequence). J was trimmed by 3 bases and V by 4 bases; bases with no gene match: 11. The CDR3 has 15 amino acids. The CDR3 DNA reads as TGCAGTGCTACACTGACAGGGAGGCGGTACACTGAAGCTTTCTTT. It is translated as CSATLTGRRYTEAFF.

This clonotype was counted only a few times. This may be a read error: a much more frequent sequence differs by one nucleotide. CDR3 coding DNA: TGTGCCAGAAGCCAAGAGACCCAGTACTTC. Protein: CARSQETQYF. V gene TRBV3-1 combines with J gene TRBJ2-5; no definite D call. The CDR3 consists of 10 residues. Germline V lookup: CDR1 LGHDT, CDR2 YNNKEL (reference sequence).

This clonotype was counted at least ten times. The genes are TRBV5-1 and TRBJ2-6; no clear D gene. V lost 2 bases, J lost 2 bases, and 5 bases lay in between. Germline-derived CDR1 and CDR2 are SGHRS and YFSETQ. This CDR3 has 14 residues. CDR3 region: CASSLSPGANVLTF. In nucleotides, the CDR3 is TGCGCCAGCAGCTTATCTCCTGGGGCCAACGTCCTGACTTTC.

This clonotype was detected many times. The rearrangement uses TRBV3-1 and TRBJ2-1; 10 bases fit TRBD1. Per germline, CDR1 LGHDT and CDR2 YNNKEL (reference sequence). The CDR3 has 15 amino acids. With 1 base clipped from V and 5 bases from J, the junction kept 2 bases outside the gene matches. CDR3 region: CASSQGQGANNEQFF. CDR3 DNA: TGTGCCAGCAGCCAAGGACAGGGGGCGAACAATGAGCAGTTCTTC.

This clonotype was observed at least ten times. The V and J genes are TRBV30 and TRBJ2-3, with D perhaps TRBD2 (6 bases). V lost 8 bases to trimming and J lost 6 bases, with 15 bases between them. The CDR3 is 12 residues long. From germline, CDR1 is GTSNPN and CDR2 SVGIG (reference sequence). The CDR3 sequence: CAMGTAVDTQYF. The CDR3 DNA follows: TGTGCCATGGGGACTGCCGTGGATACGCAGTATTTT.

With respect to this clonotype: Just one base apart from a much larger clone, this may be a read error. The chain employs TRBV15 and TRBJ2-7; D is perhaps TRBD1 (6 bases). Germline V lookup: CDR1 LNHNV, CDR2 YYDKDF (reference sequence). The CDR3 is 14 amino acids. The CDR3 nucleotides are TGTGCCACCAGCAGAGACAGGGGCTCCTGCGAGCAGTACTTC. This codes for CATSRDRGSCEQYF.

This clonotype showed up many times. The V gene is TRBV5-1, the J gene TRBJ1-1; D uncertain. From germline, CDR1 is SGHRS and CDR2 YFSETQ. This CDR3 spans 13 amino acids. V was clipped by 1 base and J by 5 bases, with 9 bases between them. CDR3 sequence (DNA): TGCGCCAGCAGCTTGCCCCGAGGGACTGAAGCTTTCTTT. Amino acids: CASSLPRGTEAFF.

This clonotype was detected ten times or more. The chain recombines TRBV5-1 with TRBJ1-1, with a weak D call TRBD1 (6 bases). The CDR3 length is 13 residues. Germline V gene sequence: CDR1 SGHRS, CDR2 YFSETQ. Trimming left V 5 bases short and J 1 base short, with 9 bases between. CDR3 DNA: TGCGCCAGCAGAAAGGGGGAGAACACTGAAGCTTTCTTT. Translating it yields CASRKGENTEAFF.

This clonotype occurred many times. The chain joins TRBV5-1 to TRBJ2-2; TRBD2 is a possible D gene (6 bases). The length of the CDR3 is 16 residues. Trimming removed 4 bases at V and 4 bases at J, with 17 bases between. Germline V gene lookup returns CDR1 SGHRS and CDR2 YFSETQ. The CDR3 bases are TGCGCCAGCAGCCCCAGCGGGCGCGGGGTCACCGGGGAGCTGTTTTTT. Protein product: CASSPSGRGVTGELFF.

This clonotype was seen ten or more times. This sequence joins TRBV4-2 and TRBJ2-7; D uncertain. Germline CDR1 LGHNA, CDR2 YNFKEQ. V shed 0 bases and J shed 4 bases, with 13 bases lying between them. The CDR3 runs 15 residues. This CDR3 reads CASSQESGLVYEQYF. In DNA form, the CDR3 reads TGTGCCAGCAGCCAAGAATCCGGATTAGTATACGAGCAGTACTTC.

There are many counts of this clonotype. The CDR3 sequence: CASSGLAGTSEQYF. The CDR3 DNA sequence: TGTGCCAGCAGCGGACTAGCGGGAACCAGCGAGCAGTACTTC. The chain combines TRBV11-2 with TRBJ2-7, with TRBD2 identical over 12 bases. The trim removed 5 bases at V and 6 bases at J, leaving 5 bases unmatched. CDR3 length: 14 residues. Germline CDR1 reads SGHAT; CDR2 reads FQNNGV. The complete variable domain, with remaining parts taken from reference TRBV11-2 and TRBJ2-7, reads EAGVAQSPRYKIIEKRQSVAFWCNPISGHATLYWYQQILGQGPKLLIQFQNNGVVDDSQLPKDRFSAERLKGVDSTLKIQPAKLEDSAVYLCASSGLAGTSEQYFGPGTRLTVT.

This chain links TRBV6-2 or TRBV6-3 with TRBJ2-1; D is possibly TRBD2 (6 bases). The CDR3 totals 16 residues. V gave up 4 bases and J gave up 9 bases, with 22 bases separating them. Germline CDR1 reads MNHEY; CDR2 reads SVGEGT. The CDR3, as DNA: TGTGCCAGCAGTTTGAATCTAGCGCAATCGGTGGGTGAGCAGTTCTTC. Translating gives CASSLNLAQSVGEQFF.

This clonotype was recorded many times. This chain links TRBV5-1 with TRBJ2-1; a weak D match, TRBD2 (6 bases). In germline, CDR1 is SGHRS, CDR2 YFSETQ. This CDR3 has 15 amino acids. The V end lost 0 bases, the J end lost 0 bases, and 7 bases lay between the germline ends. The DNA of the CDR3 is TGCGCCAGCAGCTTGGTAGCGGTCTCCTACAATGAGCAGTTCTTC. Its translation is CASSLVAVSYNEQFF.